What follows describes a single T cell receptor (beta chain). Some clones are missing from TCRdb's copy, which holds only in-frame ones; the method was immunoSEQ multiplex PCR. The table shows tens of thousands of clones, with approximately 86% occurring only once. The record originates from a study of T cell responses to AZD1222 COVID-19 vaccine. Per the germline V gene, CDR1 is SGDLS and CDR2 is YYNGEE. Trimming took off 0 bases at V and 4 bases at J, with 14 bases between the two ends. The CDR3 contains 15 residues. This TCR was recovered from an adult in good health. Source: peripheral blood, taken on day 0 of AZD1222 vaccination. This rearrangement joins TRBV9 to TRBJ2-7; D might be TRBD1 or TRBD2, each matching 5 bases. CDR3 amino acids: CASSVGGNERYEQYF. In DNA, the CDR3 is TGTGCCAGCAGCGTAGGGGGGAATGAGAGGTACGAGCAGTACTTC.